This TCR beta chain was retrieved from a study of T-cell memory formation after mild COVID-19. Study-wide context: TCR clusters were largely donor specific. Study-wide results and caveats: For contracting clones, CD4+ ones sat mainly in CM and EM, CD8+ in EMRA. The finding that pre-infection memory included some responding clones suggested that cross-reactive memory joined.

This clonotype was seen many times. Its antigen remains unknown. It was 5'RACE with constant-segment primers that produced the TCR alpha and TCR beta cDNA libraries, which carried sample barcodes and UMIs. From the 5' RACE reads, TCRdb called clonotypes with MiXCR, one entry per CDR3 protein. The table shows about 340,000 distinct CDR3 sequences, with 20% to 25% occurring only once. The CDR3 is made up of 13 amino acids. Germline V gives CDR1 SSHAT, CDR2 FNYEAQ (reference sequence). Trimming shortened V by 6 bases and J by 0 bases, and 5 bases separated the two germline ends. The V gene is TRBV7-7, the J gene TRBJ2-2, with D perhaps matching TRBD1 or TRBD2 (5 bases each). Specimen: PBMCs or a T cell subset sorted from them (not recorded which). This receptor was taken from an adult woman who had mild COVID-19 (a few samples of this study predate the infection). Cell type and time point are not known. CDR3 residues: CASRGANTGELFF. CDR3 sequence (DNA): TGTGCCAGCAGGGGGGCGAACACCGGGGAGCTGTTTTTT.